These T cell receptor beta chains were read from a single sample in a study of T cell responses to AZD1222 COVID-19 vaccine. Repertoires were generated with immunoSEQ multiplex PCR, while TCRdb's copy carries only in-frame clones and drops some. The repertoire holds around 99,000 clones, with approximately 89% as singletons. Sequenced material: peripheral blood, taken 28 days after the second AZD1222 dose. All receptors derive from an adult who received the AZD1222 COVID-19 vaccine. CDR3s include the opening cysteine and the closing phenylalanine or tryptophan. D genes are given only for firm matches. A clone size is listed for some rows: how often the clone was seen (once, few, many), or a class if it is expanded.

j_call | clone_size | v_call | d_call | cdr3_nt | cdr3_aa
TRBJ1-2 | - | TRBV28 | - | TGTGCCAGCAGTTTCGGGGGGGCAGGAAACTATGGCTACACCTTC | CASSFGGAGNYGYTF
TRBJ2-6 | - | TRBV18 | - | TGTGCCAGCTCACCATCTGGGACTGGGGCCAACGTCCTGACTTTC | CASSPSGTGANVLTF
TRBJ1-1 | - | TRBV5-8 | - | TGTGCCAGCAGCTTGGGCGTAAGGAACACTGAAGCTTTCTTT | CASSLGVRNTEAFF
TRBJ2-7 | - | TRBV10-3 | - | TGTGCCATCACCAGGGACACCTCCTACGAGCAGTACTTC | CAITRDTSYEQYF
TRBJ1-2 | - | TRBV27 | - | TGTGCCAGCAGTTTATCTGTTACAGGGTATGGTTATGGCTACACCTTC | CASSLSVTGYGYGYTF
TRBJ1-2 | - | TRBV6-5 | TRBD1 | TGTGCCAGCAGTTACTTTAGGACAGGGAGAAACTATGGCTACACCTTC | CASSYFRTGRNYGYTF
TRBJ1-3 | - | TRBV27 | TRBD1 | TGTGCCAGCAGTCCGACAGGGTCCATCGGAAACACCATATATTTT | CASSPTGSIGNTIYF
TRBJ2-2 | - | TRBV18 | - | TGTGCCAGCTCACCGCAGCCCAGGGGAACAGGGGAGCTGTTTTTT | CASSPQPRGTGELFF
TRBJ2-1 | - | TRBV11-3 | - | TGTGCCAGCAGCCAGGGGGAGGCAACGAATGAGCAGTTCTTC | CASSQGEATNEQFF
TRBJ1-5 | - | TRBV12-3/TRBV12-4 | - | TGTGCCAGCAGTTCTCGGGGCGAACAGCCCCAGCATTTT | CASSSRGEQPQHF
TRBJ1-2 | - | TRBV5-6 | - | TGTGCCAGCAGCCAGTCCCCAGGGGCTCTAGGCTATGGCTACACCTTC | CASSQSPGALGYGYTF
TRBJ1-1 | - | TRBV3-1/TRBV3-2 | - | TGTGCCAGCAGCCAAGTAAGGCGGCTGAACACTGAAGCTTTCTTT | CASSQVRRLNTEAFF
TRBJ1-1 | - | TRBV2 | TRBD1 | TGTGCCAGCACCCTAACAGGGGCGTTGAGTGAAGCTTTCTTT | CASTLTGALSEAFF
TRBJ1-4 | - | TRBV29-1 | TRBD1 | TGCAGCGCCGCAACACATAAGGGGGACAGAGAAAAACTGTTTTTT | CSAATHKGDREKLFF
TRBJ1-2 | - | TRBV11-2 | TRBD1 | TGTGCCAGCAGCGAGGGGGCATTCCATGGCTACACCTTC | CASSEGAFHGYTF
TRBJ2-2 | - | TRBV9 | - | TGTGCCAGCAAAAGGACTCCAAACACCGGGGAGCTGTTTTTT | CASKRTPNTGELFF
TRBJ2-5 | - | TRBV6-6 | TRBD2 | TGTGCCAGCAGTCATACTAGCGGGGGGCCGGTCCAAGAGACCCAGTACTTC | CASSHTSGGPVQETQYF
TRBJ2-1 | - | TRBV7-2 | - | TGTGCCAGCAGCTTAGCCGCCAGCGCCTACAATGAGCAGTTCTTC | CASSLAASAYNEQFF
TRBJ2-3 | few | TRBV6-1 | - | TGTGCCAGCAGTGACGTTTTTACAGCGGTGATCACAGATACGCAGTATTTT | CASSDVFTAVITDTQYF
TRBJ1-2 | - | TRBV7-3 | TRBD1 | TGTGCCAGCAGCCCTTCGGGACCGACAGGGGGAGGAAGCTATGGCTACACCTTC | CASSPSGPTGGGSYGYTF
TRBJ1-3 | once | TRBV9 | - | TGTGCCAGCAGCGTAGTCGACGGGGTTACTGGAAACACCATATATTTT | CASSVVDGVTGNTIYF
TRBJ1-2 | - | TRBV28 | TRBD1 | TGTGCCAGCAGTTCTAACAGGGGGACTACCGCTCGCTATGGCTACACCTTC | CASSSNRGTTARYGYTF
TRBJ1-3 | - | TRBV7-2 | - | TGTGCCAGCAGCTTTCGCCCGTCCCCTGGAAACACCATATATTTT | CASSFRPSPGNTIYF
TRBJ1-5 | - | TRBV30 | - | TGTGCCCGCTCCCTAAATCAGCCCCAGCATTTT | CARSLNQPQHF
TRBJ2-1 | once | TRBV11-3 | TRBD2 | TGTGCCAGCAGCCCCGGACTAGCGGGAGGGAACAATGAGCAGTTCTTC | CASSPGLAGGNNEQFF
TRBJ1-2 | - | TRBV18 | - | TGTGCCAGCTCACCTCAGGGTCTGTCCTATGGCTACACCTTC | CASSPQGLSYGYTF
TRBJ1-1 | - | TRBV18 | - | TGTGCCAGCTCACCAAATCGGAACACTGAAGCTTTCTTT | CASSPNRNTEAFF
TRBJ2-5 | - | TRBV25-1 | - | TGTGCCAGCAGTGAAGGGGACCGTGGAAGGACCCAGTACTTC | CASSEGDRGRTQYF
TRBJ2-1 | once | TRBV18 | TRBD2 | TGTGCCAGCTCTCGTACTAGCGGGAATTACAATGAGCAGTTCTTC | CASSRTSGNYNEQFF
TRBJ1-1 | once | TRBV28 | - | TGTGCCAGCACCCGGGGAGGGACGGCGAACACTGAAGCTTTCTTT | CASTRGGTANTEAFF
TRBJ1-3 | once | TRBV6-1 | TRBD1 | TGTGCCAGCAGTGCACCGGGACAGTTCTCTGGAAACACCATATATTTT | CASSAPGQFSGNTIYF
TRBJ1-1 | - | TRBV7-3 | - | TGTGCCAGCAGCTTAGGGGGTTGGACTGAAGCTTTCTTT | CASSLGGWTEAFF
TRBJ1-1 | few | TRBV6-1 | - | TGTGCCAGCAGTGAAGAACCACGATTAATGAACACTGAAGCTTTCTTT | CASSEEPRLMNTEAFF